The 7 T cell receptor beta chains below were found in one sample sequenced in a study of T cell responses to AZD1222 COVID-19 vaccine. TCRdb keeps only in-frame clones here, not all; method: immunoSEQ multiplex PCR. The sample shows fewer than 90,000 clones, 88% of them seen only once. This specimen was peripheral blood, taken 28 days after the second AZD1222 dose. The receptors originated from an adult who received the AZD1222 COVID-19 vaccine.

A single count supports this clone. The gene calls are TRBV6-5 and TRBJ2-3, with a weak D call TRBD1 (6 bases). The CDR3 runs 14 residues. Germline V gene sequence: CDR1 MNHEY, CDR2 SVGAGI. V was shortened by 6 bases and J by 4 bases, with 14 bases between the two germline ends. For the CDR3, the DNA is TGTGCCAGCAGCCAGGGGAAGCTCTCAGATACGCAGTATTTT. This codes for CASSQGKLSDTQYF.

The V gene is TRBV25-1, the J gene TRBJ1-4; TRBD1 aligns across 7 bases. The germline gives CDR1 MGHDK, CDR2 SYGVNS. V dropped 0 bases and J dropped 0; count of bases not matched to a gene: 7. This CDR3 contains 18 residues. Here the CDR3 reads CASSEYGGGQSTNEKLFF. In DNA form, the CDR3 reads TGTGCCAGCAGTGAATATGGTGGGGGACAGTCAACTAATGAAAAACTGTTTTTT. The full variable domain, completed using reference TRBV25-1 and TRBJ1-4, is EADIYQTPRYLVIGTGKKITLECSQTMGHDKMYWYQQDPGMELHLIHYSYGVNSTEKGDLSSESTVSRIRTEHFPLTLESARPSHTSQYLCASSEYGGGQSTNEKLFFGSGTQLSVL.

The rearrangement links TRBV5-1 to TRBJ2-1; 10 nucleotides agree with TRBD2. The CDR3 contains 15 residues. After removal of 0 bases from V and 9 bases from J, the junction contained 6 bases not matched to a gene. The germline gives CDR1 SGHRS, CDR2 YFSETQ. The CDR3 protein is CASSLASGRRGEQFF. DNA of the CDR3: TGCGCCAGCAGCTTGGCTAGCGGGAGACGGGGTGAGCAGTTCTTC.

The chain uses TRBV6-4 and TRBJ2-1; maybe TRBD1 (6 bases). The CDR3 runs to 14 residues. The germline gives CDR1 MRHNA, CDR2 SNTAGT. V lost 0 bases, J lost 9 bases, and 12 bases lay in between. The CDR3 spells CASSDSGTSGEQFF. For the CDR3, the DNA is TGTGCCAGCAGTGACTCGGGGACATCCGGTGAGCAGTTCTTC.

The chain employs TRBV20-1 and TRBJ2-1; either TRBD1 or TRBD2 may supply D (5 bases each). Deletions cut 3 bases from V and 7 bases from J, with 13 bases between. This CDR3 contains 13 residues. Germline CDR1 DFQATT, CDR2 SNEGSKA (reference sequence). The DNA for the CDR3 is TGCAGTGCTAGTAACCTTGAGGGGAATGAGCAGTTCTTC. This encodes CSASNLEGNEQFF.

CDR3 sequence (DNA): TGTGCCAGCAGCCAAGGGGGTACTCTCTACAATGAGCAGTTCTTC. Translating gives CASSQGGTLYNEQFF. The chain links TRBV14 to TRBJ2-1, with D uncertain. Between the trimmed V and J ends, which lost 1 base and 3 bases, there was a span of 10 bases. Per germline, CDR1 SGHDN and CDR2 FVKESK. The CDR3 loop spans 15 amino acids.

The J gene is TRBJ1-6, the V gene TRBV4-2, with 8 bases fitting TRBD1. The CDR3 sequence is 16 residues long. Trimming removed 7 bases from V and 1 base from J; junction bases left unmatched: 6. Germline loops: CDR1 LGHNA, CDR2 YNFKEQ. CDR3 in DNA: TGTGCCAGCACCTTGGACAGGGAATCCTATAATTCACCCCTCCACTTT. Translation gives CASTLDRESYNSPLHF.